A selection of T cell receptor beta chains follows, all from one sample in a study of cytomegalovirus exposure and HLA in healthy donors. Method: immunoSEQ multiplex PCR; TCRdb's copy keeps in-frame clones and lacks some. In the table there are some 110,000 clones, about 80% of which are singletons. Input material: PBMCs. Every receptor here comes from a man aged 35 to 55 in good health and CMV-seropositive. The CDR3 runs from the conserved cysteine through the conserved F or W. Fields, in order: V gene, clone size, D gene, J gene, CDR3 DNA, CDR3 protein. D genes are given only for firm matches. Size tells how often a clone was seen (once, few, many) or the class of an expanded clone, and some rows leave it out.

TRBV2	.	.	TRBJ1-6	TGTGCCAGCAGTGGGACATATAATTCACCCCTCCACTTT	CASSGTYNSPLHF
TRBV18	.	.	TRBJ2-7	TGTGCCAGCTCACCAAGCACCTACGAGCAGTACTTC	CASSPSTYEQYF
TRBV7-9	many	.	TRBJ1-1	TGTGCCAGCACCCTAGGGGGAATTATGAACACTGAAGCTTTCTTT	CASTLGGIMNTEAFF
TRBV7-2	once	TRBD1	TRBJ1-2	TGTGCCAGCAGCAATTTTGCCTCAACAGGGGGCGGCTACACCTTC	CASSNFASTGGGYTF
TRBV29-1	.	TRBD1	TRBJ1-4	TGCAGCGTTGGGGGGACAACAGGGGAAGGAAAACTGTTTTTT	CSVGGTTGEGKLFF
TRBV30	.	.	TRBJ2-1	TGTGCCTGGAGTGTAACGGGTCCCCAATCTTATGAGCAGTTCTTC	CAWSVTGPQSYEQFF
TRBV7-2	.	.	TRBJ2-1	TGTGCCAGCATCCTAGGGGGGGGGCAAACCTACAATGAGCAGTTCTTC	CASILGGGQTYNEQFF
TRBV5-1	.	TRBD2	TRBJ2-1	TGCGCCAGCAGCTTGGAAGGTAGCGGGAGGTCTGAGCAGTTCTTC	CASSLEGSGRSEQFF
TRBV4-1	.	.	TRBJ2-3	TGCGCCAGCAGCCAGGGCTCGGGTGCTAGGGGGACAGATACGCAGTATTTT	CASSQGSGARGTDTQYF
TRBV19	few	TRBD1	TRBJ1-1	TGTGCCAGTAGTCCGCGGGACAGGTATGAAGCTTTCTTT	CASSPRDRYEAFF
TRBV18	.	.	TRBJ1-1	TGTGCCAGCTCACCGCAGGCGGGTAGGAACACTGAAGCTTTCTTT	CASSPQAGRNTEAFF
TRBV25-1	.	TRBD1	TRBJ2-7	TGTGCCAGCAGGGGGGCCGGGACAGGGGTCTACGAGCAGTACTTC	CASRGAGTGVYEQYF
TRBV14	.	.	TRBJ1-1	TGTGCCAATAAAGACTCCCCCCCTGGGACTGAAGCTTTCTTT	CANKDSPPGTEAFF
TRBV7-2	.	TRBD1	TRBJ1-5	TGTGCCAGCCGGGACAGGGCGGGGCAGCCCCAGCATTTT	CASRDRAGQPQHF